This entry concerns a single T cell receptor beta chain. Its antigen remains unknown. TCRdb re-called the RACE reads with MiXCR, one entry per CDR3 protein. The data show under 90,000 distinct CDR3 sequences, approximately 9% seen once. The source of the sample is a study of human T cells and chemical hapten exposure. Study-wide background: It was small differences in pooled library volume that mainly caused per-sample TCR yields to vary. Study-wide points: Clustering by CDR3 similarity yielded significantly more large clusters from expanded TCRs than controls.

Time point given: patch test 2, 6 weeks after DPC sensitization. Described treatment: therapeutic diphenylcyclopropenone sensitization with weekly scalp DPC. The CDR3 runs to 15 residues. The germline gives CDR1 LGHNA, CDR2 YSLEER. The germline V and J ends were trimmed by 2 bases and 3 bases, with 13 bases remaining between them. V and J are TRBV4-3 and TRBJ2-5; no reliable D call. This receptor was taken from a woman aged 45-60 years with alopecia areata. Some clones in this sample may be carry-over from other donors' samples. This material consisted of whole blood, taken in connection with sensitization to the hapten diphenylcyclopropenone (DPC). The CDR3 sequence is CASSQRIAGKETQYF. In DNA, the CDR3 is TGCGCCAGCAGCCAACGGATTGCAGGCAAAGAGACCCAGTACTTC.